The 6 T cell receptor beta chains below all came from one sample that was sequenced in a study of cytomegalovirus exposure and HLA in healthy donors. Use of 60 Vbeta and 13 Jbeta primers characterized the PCR. Method: immunoSEQ multiplex PCR; TCRdb's copy keeps in-frame clones and lacks some. The table records roughly 180,000 clones, roughly 79% of them present only once. The sequenced material came from PBMCs. All receptors come from a man aged 25-40 years in good health and CMV-seronegative.

This clone was recorded a few times. The chain uses TRBV11-2 and TRBJ2-1; TRBD2 matches at 7 bases. The germline V gene has CDR1 SGHAT and CDR2 FQNNGV. The CDR3 totals 14 residues. The J segment lost 3 bases and the V segment lost 5 bases, leaving 4 bases of the junction unmatched. CDR3 residues: CASSPGGGYNEQFF. CDR3 DNA: TGTGCCAGCAGCCCCGGCGGGGGCTACAATGAGCAGTTCTTC. The whole variable domain, filled in from reference TRBV11-2 and TRBJ2-1, reads EAGVAQSPRYKIIEKRQSVAFWCNPISGHATLYWYQQILGQGPKLLIQFQNNGVVDDSQLPKDRFSAERLKGVDSTLKIQPAKLEDSAVYLCASSPGGGYNEQFFGPGTRLTVL.

The V gene is TRBV5-1, the J gene TRBJ2-5, with D maybe TRBD2 (6 bases). The CDR3 consists of 12 residues. CDR1 and CDR2 (germline): SGHRS, YFSETQ. V lost 4 bases and J 7 bases, leaving 11 bases between the germline ends. The CDR3 DNA is TGCGCCAGCAGCGGGAGGTGGGGGACCCAGTACTTC. Translated, it gives CASSGRWGTQYF.

The chain recombines TRBV5-6 with TRBJ2-3, with D perhaps TRBD2 (6 bases). Trimming took off 4 bases at V and 3 bases at J, with 15 bases between the two ends. CDR3 length: 15 residues. Per the germline V gene, CDR1 is SGHDT and CDR2 is YYEEEE. The CDR3 DNA is TGTGCCAGCAGCGGGGACTTCTTCCGGACAGATACGCAGTATTTT. Protein sequence: CASSGDFFRTDTQYF.

The V gene is TRBV7-3, the J gene TRBJ2-1; 8 bases are a match to TRBD1. This CDR3 spans 14 amino acids. J lost 7 bases, V lost 0 bases, and 2 bases had no gene match. Germline values: CDR1 SGHTA, CDR2 FQGTGA. The CDR3 loop reads CASSLTDRGNEQFF. The CDR3 DNA reads as TGTGCCAGCAGCTTAACCGACAGGGGAAATGAGCAGTTCTTC.

This clone was seen more than once but under ten times. The chain combines TRBV6-5 with TRBJ1-2, with D perhaps TRBD1 (5 bases). The V gene lost 3 bases and the J gene lost 6 bases, with 11 bases spanning the gap. The CDR3 loop spans 13 amino acids. The V gene's germline CDR1 is MNHEY and CDR2 SVGAGI. The CDR3 loop is CASSYKEGHGYTF. In DNA form, the CDR3 reads TGTGCCAGCAGTTATAAGGAGGGGCATGGCTACACCTTC.

The chain recombines TRBV19 with TRBJ2-1, with a weak D call TRBD2 (6 bases). Germline values: CDR1 LNHDA, CDR2 SQIVND (reference sequence). The CDR3 covers 13 residues. Trimming pared 6 bases from V and 1 base from J, leaving 7 bases between. The CDR3 reads CASRRGSYNEQFF. CDR3 nucleotide sequence: TGTGCCAGTAGGCGGGGATCCTACAATGAGCAGTTCTTC.